What follows are 24 T cell receptor beta chains derived from one specimen sequenced in a study of blood T cell repertoires in COVID-19. Some clones are missing from TCRdb's copy, which holds only in-frame ones; the method was immunoSEQ multiplex PCR. The profile shows roughly 53,000 clones, roughly 88% of them singletons. Source material: peripheral blood. Receptors were obtained from an elderly man with acute or convalescent COVID-19.

The chain carries TRBV20-1 and TRBJ1-1; 8 bases align to TRBD1. Losses at the gene ends were 5 bases for V and 7 bases for J; bases not matched to a gene: 3. This CDR3 is built from 11 residues. Per the germline V gene, CDR1 is DFQATT and CDR2 is SNEGSKA (reference sequence). DNA for the CDR3: TGCAGTGCTCGTACAGGGGGTGAAGCTTTCTTT. Amino acid sequence: CSARTGGEAFF.

The rearrangement uses TRBV6-6 and TRBJ1-3, with D unclear. V was pared by 0 bases and J by 0 bases, with 9 bases between. The V gene's germline CDR1 is MNHNY and CDR2 SVGAGI (reference sequence). There are 16 residues in the CDR3. CDR3 residues: CASSYSRSTSGNTIYF. CDR3 DNA: TGTGCCAGCAGTTACTCGAGAAGCACCTCTGGAAACACCATATATTTT.

This clone was observed a single time. V usage is TRBV15 and J usage is TRBJ2-5, with D tentatively TRBD1 (6 bases). CDR1 and CDR2 from the germline V gene are LNHNV and YYDKDF (reference sequence). V dropped 2 bases and J dropped 5 bases, with 15 bases sitting between them. This CDR3 has 15 amino acids. CDR3 nucleotide sequence: TGTGCCACCAGCAGAATGGGCAGGGGTCTTGAGACCCAGTACTTC. Its translation is CATSRMGRGLETQYF.

The J gene is TRBJ1-5, the V gene TRBV2; D is uncertain. The CDR3 totals 16 residues. V was pared by 0 bases and J by 0 bases, with 9 bases between. Germline CDR1 is SNHLY and CDR2 is FYNNEI. CDR3 sequence reads: CASSEALVGSNQPQHF. CDR3 DNA: TGTGCCAGCAGTGAAGCTTTGGTCGGTAGCAATCAGCCCCAGCATTTT.

The V and J genes are TRBV5-6 and TRBJ1-2; D might be TRBD1 (6 bases). Germline V gene sequence: CDR1 SGHDT, CDR2 YYEEEE. V lost 4 bases, J lost 3 bases, and 10 bases lay in between. This CDR3 spans 13 amino acids. The CDR3 reads CASSARTDYGYTF. As DNA, the CDR3 is TGTGCCAGCAGCGCCCGGACAGACTATGGCTACACCTTC. Filled out from reference TRBV5-6 and TRBJ1-2, the complete variable domain reads DAGVTQSPTHLIKTRGQQVTLRCSPKSGHDTVSWYQQALGQGPQFIFQYYEEEERQRGNFPDRFSGHQFPNYSSELNVNALLLGDSALYLCASSARTDYGYTFGSGTRLTVV.

J is TRBJ2-5 and V is TRBV25-1; TRBD1 matches at 8 bases. The CDR3 loop spans 15 amino acids. Trimming at V came to 1 base and at J to 6 bases, leaving 7 bases not matched to a gene. Germline values: CDR1 MGHDK, CDR2 SYGVNS. This chain's CDR3 is CASSESAGGSQTQYF. The CDR3 nucleotides read TGTGCCAGCAGTGAATCCGCAGGGGGCAGCCAGACCCAGTACTTC.

The count of this clone is one. The V gene is TRBV12-3 or TRBV12-4, the J gene TRBJ1-2; the D gene is possibly TRBD1 (6 bases). The CDR3 is 13 amino acids. The ends were cut back, 3 bases at V and 6 bases at J, with 11 bases in the middle. CDR3 amino acids: CASSLAQGHGYTF. The CDR3 DNA follows: TGTGCCAGCAGTTTGGCACAGGGCCATGGCTACACCTTC.

The chain combines TRBV7-2 with TRBJ2-2, with D unresolved. Germline V CDR1 and CDR2: SGHTA, FQGNSA. The CDR3 covers 13 residues. Trimming took off 4 bases at V and 3 bases at J, with 6 bases between the two ends. This CDR3 is CASSSRYTGELFF. In nucleotides, the CDR3 is TGTGCCAGCAGCTCACGGTACACCGGGGAGCTGTTTTTT.

The rearrangement uses TRBV19 and TRBJ2-7; perhaps TRBD1 as D (7 bases). The V end lost 4 bases, the J end lost 7 bases, and 17 bases lay between the germline ends. The CDR3 is 14 residues long. The germline V gene has CDR1 LNHDA and CDR2 SQIVND (reference sequence). For the CDR3, the DNA is TGTGCCAGTAGTACGACCTGGAGGGGGCCTGAGCAGTACTTC. Translated, it gives CASSTTWRGPEQYF.

The V call is TRBV18, the J call TRBJ2-7; 9 nucleotides line up with TRBD1. CDR1 is KGHSH, CDR2 LQKENI, per germline. Trimming took 0 bases from V and 3 from J; bases not matched to a gene: 6. This CDR3 has 16 amino acids. In DNA form, the CDR3 reads TGTGCCAGCTCACCACCGGGACAGGGCCCCAACTACGAGCAGTACTTC. Translation gives CASSPPGQGPNYEQYF.

The chain carries TRBV4-3 and TRBJ1-3; D remains ambiguous. This CDR3 region has 15 residues. From germline, CDR1 is LGHNA and CDR2 YSLEER. V was shortened by 0 bases and J by 0 bases, with 6 bases between the two germline ends. CDR3 bases: TGCGCCAGCAGCCAAGACGGGAACTCTGGAAACACCATATATTTT. As protein: CASSQDGNSGNTIYF.

The V gene is TRBV5-1, the J gene TRBJ2-1; no reliable D call. Trimming removed 0 bases at V and 5 bases at J, with 3 bases between. The CDR3 has 12 residues. The germline V gene encodes CDR1 SGHRS and CDR2 YFSETQ. Here the CDR3 DNA reads TGCGCCAGCAGCTTGGCAAACAATGAGCAGTTCTTC. As protein: CASSLANNEQFF.

The chain recombines TRBV6-5 with TRBJ2-5; TRBD2 matches 7 bases. Trimming at V came to 6 bases and at J to 5 bases, leaving 9 bases not matched to a gene. The germline gives CDR1 MNHEY, CDR2 SVGAGI. The CDR3 is 14 amino acids. The CDR3 sequence: CASRPSGGLETQYF. CDR3 bases: TGTGCCAGCAGGCCTAGCGGAGGGCTGGAGACCCAGTACTTC.

The chain employs TRBV19 and TRBJ2-2, with TRBD1 matching over 8 bases. With V trimmed by 6 bases and J by 5 bases, 8 bases remained unmatched. This CDR3 spans 15 amino acids. In germline, CDR1 is LNHDA, CDR2 SQIVND (reference sequence). CDR3 sequence reads: CASRATGVETGELFF. The CDR3 nucleotides are TGTGCCAGTAGAGCGACAGGGGTGGAAACCGGGGAGCTGTTTTTT.

As to this clone: One end of the junction varies from germline; a read error may be responsible. V gene TRBV18 combines with J gene TRBJ2-6; a possible D gene is TRBD2 (7 bases). Germline loops: CDR1 KGHSH, CDR2 LQKENI. CDR3 length: 18 residues. CDR3 in amino acids: CASSPLGGGLSGANVLTF. For the CDR3, the DNA is TGTGCCAGCTCCCCACTAGGCGGGGGCCTCTCTGGGGCCAACGTCCTGACTTTC.

The V and J genes are TRBV9 and TRBJ2-3, with TRBD2 matching 10 bases. The CDR3 is 15 amino acids. V trimming: 2 bases; J trimming: 5 bases; junction bases outside the gene matches: 5. Germline lookup yields CDR1 SGDLS and CDR2 YYNGEE. The CDR3 protein is CASSVSAGGRDTQYF. CDR3 bases: TGTGCCAGCAGCGTTTCAGCGGGGGGGCGAGATACGCAGTATTTT.

J is TRBJ2-7 and V is TRBV6-2 or TRBV6-3, with D maybe TRBD1 (5 bases). Germline V gives CDR1 MNHEY, CDR2 SVGEGT. The ends were cut back, 2 bases at V and 0 bases at J, with 8 bases in the middle. The CDR3 consists of 14 residues. CDR3 protein: CASSYGAVSYEQYF. The CDR3 nucleotides are TGTGCCAGCAGTTACGGGGCAGTCTCCTACGAGCAGTACTTC.

The V gene is TRBV6-2 or TRBV6-3, the J gene TRBJ2-2; D is unclear. The V end was cut by 2 bases, the J end by 0 bases, with 4 bases between. There are 14 residues in the CDR3. CDR1 MNHEY and CDR2 SVGEGT come from the germline V gene. CDR3: CASSYQTNTGELFF. The CDR3 region has the DNA TGTGCCAGCAGTTACCAGACGAACACCGGGGAGCTGTTTTTT.

The V gene is TRBV5-1, the J gene TRBJ1-5; TRBD1 matches 9 bases. The ends lost 4 bases at V and 6 bases at J; junction bases unmatched: 8. The CDR3 sequence is 15 residues long. The germline gives CDR1 SGHRS, CDR2 YFSETQ. Written as DNA, the CDR3 is TGCGCCAGCAGCCTGGACAGGGGAAAGGGTCAGCCCCAGCATTTT. Translated: CASSLDRGKGQPQHF.

This clone came up once. The chain joins TRBV9 to TRBJ1-4; 10 bases align to TRBD1. The CDR3 has 15 residues. The V and J ends lost 4 bases and 7 bases, in that order; junction bases with no gene match: 7. Germline CDR1 reads SGDLS; CDR2 reads YYNGEE. The CDR3 here is CASSTWTGGFEKLFF. The CDR3 DNA follows: TGTGCCAGCAGCACTTGGACAGGGGGTTTTGAAAAACTGTTTTTT.

V gene TRBV6-5 combines with J gene TRBJ2-7, with TRBD1 matching 9 bases. This CDR3 has 14 residues. Germline-derived CDR1 and CDR2 are MNHEY and SVGAGI. V dropped 0 bases and J dropped 6; count of bases not matched to a gene: 3. The CDR3, as DNA: TGTGCCAGCAGTTACTCAGGGACAGGGTCCGAGCAGTACTTC. It specifies CASSYSGTGSEQYF.

V and J are TRBV18 and TRBJ2-5, with 11 bases lining up with TRBD2. The CDR3 contains 15 residues. The trim removed 7 bases at V and 9 bases at J, leaving 13 bases unmatched. Germline V gene sequence: CDR1 KGHSH, CDR2 LQKENI. CDR3 in DNA: TGTGCCAGCTACACTAGCGGGGGTCGTCATCGGGCCCAGTACTTC. This translates into CASYTSGGRHRAQYF.

The chain couples TRBV7-6 to TRBJ2-3; 13 bases agree with TRBD2. The CDR3 runs to 16 residues. The germline V gene has CDR1 SGHVS and CDR2 FNYEAQ. V gave up 6 bases and J gave up 5 bases; unmatched junction bases: 8. As DNA, the CDR3 is TGTGCCAGCAGAAAACTAGCGGGGGGGCCGGTAGATACGCAGTATTTT. It translates to CASRKLAGGPVDTQYF. Using reference TRBV7-6 and TRBJ2-3 for the parts outside the CDR3, the full variable domain is GAGVSQSPRYKVTKRGQDVALRCDPISGHVSLYWYRQALGQGPEFLTYFNYEAQQDKSGLPNDRFSAERPEGSISTLTIQRTEQRDSAMYRCASRKLAGGPVDTQYFGPGTRLTVL.

The V and J genes are TRBV11-2 and TRBJ2-5, with a possible D match to TRBD2 (6 bases). The germline V and J ends were trimmed by 0 bases and 9 bases, with 14 bases remaining between them. The germline V gene encodes CDR1 SGHAT and CDR2 FQNNGV. The CDR3 spans 14 residues. The CDR3 DNA follows: TGTGCCAGCAGCTTAGATTGGCGGGGTGAGGCCCAGTACTTC. Amino acid sequence: CASSLDWRGEAQYF.